This T cell receptor (beta chain) was captured by sequencing in a study of beta chain features in type 1 diabetes (dated by TCRdb to 2016 to 2019). Notes on the research overall: Patients and healthy donors did not differ in mean age, gender distribution, total cell number or subset yield. Regulatory and stem cell-like memory subsets were isolated from only 8 patients and about 8 healthy donors, whereas naive and central memory subsets came from all 30 or so donors. In the study, recently diagnosed type 1 diabetes patients and matched healthy donors were compared on the TCRB repertoires of their sorted circulating CD4+ T cell subsets. Across all samples, fewer than 110,000,000 sorted cells were examined, and cell number per subset correlated strongly with RNA yield. General conclusions and limits of the study: The naive, central memory and regulatory TCRB repertoires appeared to resemble one another more closely among patients than among healthy donors. PCR may preferentially amplify shorter templates, but because patient and control samples were amplified and corrected together, any resulting skew would affect both groups equally. A moderate but significant shortening of TCRB CDR3 length was observed in type 1 diabetes patients in all four CD4+ subsets. Fewer insertions and more nucleotide deletions at VDJ recombination sites were observed in patients with type 1 diabetes, implying thymic rearrangement abnormalities. Because cDNA rather than genomic DNA was sequenced, highly expressing activated cells could have been over-represented, although no difference in activation and CD3 levels was found between groups. Because the HLA sub-analyses included only small numbers of individuals, any influence of HLA type on TCRB rearrangement was left unresolved.

Inclusive of the bounding cysteine and phenylalanine, the CDR3 is 20 residues long. The read is trimmed to its CDR3 DNA, 60 bases read in frame from base 1. The CDR1 and CDR2 encoded by the germline V gene are LGHNA and YSLEER. Relative to germline, V is 0 bases shorter and J is 4 bases shorter, with 22 bases between their ends. This clone was counted between two and nine times. Its cognate antigen has yet to be identified. The sample holds no much larger clone one base away, and base qualities are not on file. A single peripheral blood draw of around 120 mL on average was collected from each donor into heparinised tubes. Naive, central memory, regulatory and stem cell-like memory CD4+ T cells were sorted on a BD FACSAria II using a panel including CD45RO, CCR7, CD25, CD127, CD95 and CD27. Purity was above 98% for every sorted population. PBMCs were separated immediately by Lymphoprep density gradient centrifugation and were stained directly, without being cultured. To minimize batch effects, samples were stained and sorted in pairs, one healthy donor with one patient per experiment.

The High Capacity cDNA Reverse Transcription Kit was used to reverse transcribe all of the isolated RNA, meaning that expressed TCRB transcripts were what got sequenced. Deep immunoSEQ sequencing was performed on naive, central memory and regulatory T cell samples, with an average of around 3.4 million total reads per sample. After sorted cells were lysed in RLT buffer, RNA was extracted with DNase-treated RNeasy Micro or Mini kits, with the choice depending on cell number. To prevent cross-contamination, each cell subset was processed individually, whereas patient and healthy donor samples were processed jointly. TCRB sequences were amplified from cDNA with the immunoSEQ multiplex PCR, producing 87-bp fragments spanning the CDR3 region. Sequencing of the amplicons was performed on the Illumina HiSeq platform. The original pipeline was this. PCR bias was corrected computationally using synthetic template baselines, and reads within Hamming distance 2 were collapsed, with unmergeable singletons discarded. Reads were aligned against IMGT so that V, D and J genes, CDR3 length and insertions or deletions at six rearrangement sites could be assigned. Clonotype counts were normalized to sorted cell number within each subset before computing true diversity and Gini coefficients with the tcR R package. The overlap coefficient, calculated on TCRB nucleotide sequences, was used to measure repertoire sharing. As a proxy for the pre-selection repertoire, out-of-frame TCRB sequences from naive cells were analyzed. TCRdb carries this immuneACCESS record with in-frame sequences only. Its versions omit some clonotypes, under half of them owing to an unresolved V gene in the studies checked, with the rest unexplained. V, J and clone size are taken as reported in that table, and D and trimming were inferred from the DNA itself. This sample is represented by 250,000 to 350,000 clones; roughly an eighth of them were singletons. Of the sample, approximately 0.015% falls within the top ten clones.

The receptor's source is a man aged 25 to 45 with type 1 diabetes. The sequenced sample consisted of naive CD4+ T cells from blood. Interpreted using the paper, the cell subset or site label stands for: true naive CD4+ T cells. This chain is built from TRBV4-3 and TRBJ2-6; a tentative D call is TRBD1 (6 bases match). The DNA reads TGCGCCAGCAGCCAAGAAGGAATCGGCAGGGGTCGACGGGGGGCCAACGTCCTGACTTTC. It translates to CASSQEGIGRGRRGANVLTF.